The present entry profiles one T cell receptor (beta chain) with its context. What it recognizes is unknown. The data belong to a study of T cell repertoires in cytomegalovirus infection. Study-wide background: Public TCR beta signatures were indicative of both CMV infection and a matching HLA type. Overall study results and limits: Ex vivo, HLA-C-restricted CMV-specific TCR beta clonotypes prevailed over the rest of the response. Carriers of CMV and the relevant HLA type were discriminated by public TCR beta frequency.

This CDR3 has 16 residues. Germline V lookup: CDR1 SGHAT, CDR2 FQDESV (reference sequence). Trimming at V came to 2 bases and at J to 8 bases, leaving 8 bases not matched to a gene. A single record per CDR3 protein comes from TCRdb applying MiXCR to the reads. Of about 130,000 distinct CDR3 sequences in the sample, more than 7% were seen once. Sequencing was done on a sample of PBMCs. This receptor was obtained from a human donor in good health (CMV status not recorded). Some clones in this sample may be carry-over from other donors' samples. The chain uses TRBV11-1 and TRBJ2-1; 11 bases are a match to TRBD2. The CDR3 bases are TGTGCCAGCAGCTTAAATCAAGCACTAGCGGGGGATGAGCAGTTCTTC. Translating it yields CASSLNQALAGDEQFF.